This T cell receptor beta chain is drawn from a study of blood T cell repertoires in COVID-19. Germline CDR1 and CDR2: MGHRA and YSYEKL. The CDR3 extends over 15 amino acids. Between the trimmed V and J ends, which lost 3 bases and 5 bases, there was a span of 13 bases. Using immunoSEQ multiplex PCR, the repertoire was profiled, and TCRdb retains in-frame clones only, with some absent. The sample lists 130,000 to 150,000 clones, approximately 90% occurring once. This clonotype was sampled from a woman in her fifties or sixties with acute or convalescent COVID-19. Sequencing was carried out using peripheral blood. V and J are TRBV4-1 and TRBJ2-2; weak D call: TRBD1 (5 bases). The CDR3 loop is CASSHLGHKTGELFF. The CDR3 coding sequence is TGCGCCAGCAGCCATTTGGGGCACAAAACCGGGGAGCTGTTTTTT.